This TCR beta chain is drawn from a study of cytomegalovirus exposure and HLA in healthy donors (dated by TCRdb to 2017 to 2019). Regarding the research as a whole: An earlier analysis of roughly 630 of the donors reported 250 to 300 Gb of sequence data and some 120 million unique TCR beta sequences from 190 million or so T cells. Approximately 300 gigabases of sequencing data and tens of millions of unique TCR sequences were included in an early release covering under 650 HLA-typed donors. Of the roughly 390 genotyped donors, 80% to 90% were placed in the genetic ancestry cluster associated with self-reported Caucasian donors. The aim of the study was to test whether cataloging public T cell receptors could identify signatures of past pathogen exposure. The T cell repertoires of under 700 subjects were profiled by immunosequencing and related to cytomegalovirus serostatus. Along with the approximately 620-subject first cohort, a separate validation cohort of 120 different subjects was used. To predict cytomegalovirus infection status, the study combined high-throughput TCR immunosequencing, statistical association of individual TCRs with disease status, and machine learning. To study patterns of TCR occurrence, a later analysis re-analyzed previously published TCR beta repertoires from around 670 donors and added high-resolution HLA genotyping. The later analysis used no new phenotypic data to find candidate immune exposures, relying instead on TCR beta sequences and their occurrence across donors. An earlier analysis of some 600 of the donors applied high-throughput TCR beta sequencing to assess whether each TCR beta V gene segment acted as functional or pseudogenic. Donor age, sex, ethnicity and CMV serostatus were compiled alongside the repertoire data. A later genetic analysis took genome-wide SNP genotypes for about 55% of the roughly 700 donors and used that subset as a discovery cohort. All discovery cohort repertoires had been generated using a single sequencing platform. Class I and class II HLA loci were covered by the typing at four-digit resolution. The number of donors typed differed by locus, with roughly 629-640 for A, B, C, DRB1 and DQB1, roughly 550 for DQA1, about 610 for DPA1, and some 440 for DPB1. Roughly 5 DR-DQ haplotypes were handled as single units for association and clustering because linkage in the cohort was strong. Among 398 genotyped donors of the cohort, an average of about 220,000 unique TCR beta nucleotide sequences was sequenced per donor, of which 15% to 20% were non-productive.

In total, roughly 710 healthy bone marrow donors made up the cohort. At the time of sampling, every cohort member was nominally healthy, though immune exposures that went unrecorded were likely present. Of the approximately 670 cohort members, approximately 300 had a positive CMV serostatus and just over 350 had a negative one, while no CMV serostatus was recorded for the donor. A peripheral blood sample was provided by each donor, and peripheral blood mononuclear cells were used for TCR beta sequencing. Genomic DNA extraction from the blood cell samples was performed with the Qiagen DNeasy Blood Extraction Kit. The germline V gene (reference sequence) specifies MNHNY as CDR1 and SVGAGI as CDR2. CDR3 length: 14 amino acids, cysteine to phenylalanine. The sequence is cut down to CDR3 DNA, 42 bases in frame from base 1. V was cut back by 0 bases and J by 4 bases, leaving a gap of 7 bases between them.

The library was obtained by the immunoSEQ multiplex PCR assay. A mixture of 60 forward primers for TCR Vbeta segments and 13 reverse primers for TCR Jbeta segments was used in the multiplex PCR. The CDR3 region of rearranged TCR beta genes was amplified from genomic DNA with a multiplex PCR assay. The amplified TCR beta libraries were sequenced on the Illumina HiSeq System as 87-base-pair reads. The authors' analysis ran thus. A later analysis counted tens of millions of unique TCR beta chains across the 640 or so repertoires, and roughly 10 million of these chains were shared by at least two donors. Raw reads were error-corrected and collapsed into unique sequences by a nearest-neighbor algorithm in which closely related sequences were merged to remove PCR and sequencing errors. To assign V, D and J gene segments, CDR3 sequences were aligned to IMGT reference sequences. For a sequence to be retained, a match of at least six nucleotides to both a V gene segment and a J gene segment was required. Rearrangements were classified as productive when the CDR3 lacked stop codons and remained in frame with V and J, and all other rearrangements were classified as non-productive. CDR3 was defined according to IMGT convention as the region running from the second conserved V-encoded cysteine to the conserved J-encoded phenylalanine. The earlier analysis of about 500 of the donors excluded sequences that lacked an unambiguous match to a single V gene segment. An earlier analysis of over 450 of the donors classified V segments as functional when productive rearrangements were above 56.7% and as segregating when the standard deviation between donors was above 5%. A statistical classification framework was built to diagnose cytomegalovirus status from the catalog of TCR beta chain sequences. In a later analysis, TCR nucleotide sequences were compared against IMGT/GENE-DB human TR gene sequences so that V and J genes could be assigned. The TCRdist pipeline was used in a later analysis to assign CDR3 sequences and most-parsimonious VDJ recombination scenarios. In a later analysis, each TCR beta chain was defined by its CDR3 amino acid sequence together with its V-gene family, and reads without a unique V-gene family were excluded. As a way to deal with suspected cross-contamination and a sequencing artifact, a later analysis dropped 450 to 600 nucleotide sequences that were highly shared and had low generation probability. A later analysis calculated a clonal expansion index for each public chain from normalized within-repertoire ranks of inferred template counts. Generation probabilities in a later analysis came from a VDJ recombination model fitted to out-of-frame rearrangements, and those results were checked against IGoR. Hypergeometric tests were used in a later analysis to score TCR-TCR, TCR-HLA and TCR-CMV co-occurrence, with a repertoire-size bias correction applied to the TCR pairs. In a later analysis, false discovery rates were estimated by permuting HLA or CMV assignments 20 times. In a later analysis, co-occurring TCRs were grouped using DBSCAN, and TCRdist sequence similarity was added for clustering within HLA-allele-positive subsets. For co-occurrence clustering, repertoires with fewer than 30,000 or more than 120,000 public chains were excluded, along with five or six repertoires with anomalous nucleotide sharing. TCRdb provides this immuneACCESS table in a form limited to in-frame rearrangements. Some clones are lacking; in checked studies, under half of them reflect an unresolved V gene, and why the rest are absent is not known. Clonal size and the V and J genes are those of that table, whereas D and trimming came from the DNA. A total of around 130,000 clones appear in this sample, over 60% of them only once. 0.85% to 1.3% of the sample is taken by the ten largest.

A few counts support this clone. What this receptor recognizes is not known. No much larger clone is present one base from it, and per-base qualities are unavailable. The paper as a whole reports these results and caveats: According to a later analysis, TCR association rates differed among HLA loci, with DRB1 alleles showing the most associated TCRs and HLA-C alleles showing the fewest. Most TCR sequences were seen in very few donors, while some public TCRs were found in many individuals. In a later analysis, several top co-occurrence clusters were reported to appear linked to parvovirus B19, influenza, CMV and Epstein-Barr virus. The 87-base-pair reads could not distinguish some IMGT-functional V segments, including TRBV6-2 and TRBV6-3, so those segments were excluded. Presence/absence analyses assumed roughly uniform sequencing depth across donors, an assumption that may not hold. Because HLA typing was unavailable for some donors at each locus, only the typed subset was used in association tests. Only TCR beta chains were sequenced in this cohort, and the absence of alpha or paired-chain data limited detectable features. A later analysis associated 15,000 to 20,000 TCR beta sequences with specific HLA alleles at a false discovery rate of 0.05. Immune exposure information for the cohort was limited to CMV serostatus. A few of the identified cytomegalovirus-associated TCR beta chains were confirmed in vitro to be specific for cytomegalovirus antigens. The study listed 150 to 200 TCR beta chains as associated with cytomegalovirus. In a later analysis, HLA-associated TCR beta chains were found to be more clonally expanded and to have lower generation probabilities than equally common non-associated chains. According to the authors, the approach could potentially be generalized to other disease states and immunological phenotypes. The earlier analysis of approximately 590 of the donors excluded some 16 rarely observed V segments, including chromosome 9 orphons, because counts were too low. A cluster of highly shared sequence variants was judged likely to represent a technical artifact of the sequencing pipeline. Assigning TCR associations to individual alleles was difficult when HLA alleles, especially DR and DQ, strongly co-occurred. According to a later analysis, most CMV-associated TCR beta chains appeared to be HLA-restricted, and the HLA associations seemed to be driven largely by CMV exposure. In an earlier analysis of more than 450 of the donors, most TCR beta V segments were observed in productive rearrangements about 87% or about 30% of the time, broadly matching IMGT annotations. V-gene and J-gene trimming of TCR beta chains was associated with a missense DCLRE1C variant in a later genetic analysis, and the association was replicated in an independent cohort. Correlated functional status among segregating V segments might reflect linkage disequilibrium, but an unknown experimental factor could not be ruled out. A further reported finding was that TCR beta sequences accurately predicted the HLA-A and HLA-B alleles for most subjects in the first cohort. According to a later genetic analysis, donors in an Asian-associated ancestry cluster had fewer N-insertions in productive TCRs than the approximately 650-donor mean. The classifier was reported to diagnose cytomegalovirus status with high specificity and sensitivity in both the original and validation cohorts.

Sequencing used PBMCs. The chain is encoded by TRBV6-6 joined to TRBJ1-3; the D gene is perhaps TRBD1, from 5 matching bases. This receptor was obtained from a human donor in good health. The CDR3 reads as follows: CASSYSTEGNTIYF. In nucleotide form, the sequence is TGTGCCAGCAGTTACTCGACAGAGGGAAACACCATATATTTT.